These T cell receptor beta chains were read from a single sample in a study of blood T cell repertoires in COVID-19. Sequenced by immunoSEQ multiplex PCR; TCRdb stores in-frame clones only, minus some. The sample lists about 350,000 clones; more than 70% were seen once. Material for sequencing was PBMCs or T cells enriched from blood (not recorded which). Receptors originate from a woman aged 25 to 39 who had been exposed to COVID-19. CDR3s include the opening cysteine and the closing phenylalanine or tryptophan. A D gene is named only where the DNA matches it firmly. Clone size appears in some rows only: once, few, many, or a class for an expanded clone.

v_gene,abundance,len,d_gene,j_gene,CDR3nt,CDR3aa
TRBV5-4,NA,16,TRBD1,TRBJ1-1,TGTGCCAGCAGCCCCTGGACAGGGACCATGAACACTGAAGCTTTCTTT,CASSPWTGTMNTEAFF
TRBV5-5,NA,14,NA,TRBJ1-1,TGTGCCAGCAGTTGGGAGCCTATGAACACTGAAGCTTTCTTT,CASSWEPMNTEAFF
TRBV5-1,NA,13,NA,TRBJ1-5,TGCGCCAGCAGCTCCTCGGGGGGTCAGCCCCAGCATTTT,CASSSSGGQPQHF
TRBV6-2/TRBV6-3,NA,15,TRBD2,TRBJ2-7,TGTGCCAGCAGTTGGACTAGCGGGGGATCCTACGAGCAGTACTTC,CASSWTSGGSYEQYF
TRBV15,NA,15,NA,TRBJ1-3,TGTGCCACCAGCAGAGACAGAAGCTCTGGAAACACCATATATTTT,CATSRDRSSGNTIYF
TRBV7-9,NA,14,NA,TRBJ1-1,TGTGCCAGCAGCACAAGTGGGAGAACAACTGAAGCTTTCTTT,CASSTSGRTTEAFF
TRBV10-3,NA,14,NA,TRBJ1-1,TGTGCCATCAGTGAAAGGGGAGGAAGCACTGAAGCTTTCTTT,CAISERGGSTEAFF
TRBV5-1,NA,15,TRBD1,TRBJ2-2,TGCGCCAGCAGCTTGGTCGCAGGGGGTGCCGGGGAGCTGTTTTTT,CASSLVAGGAGELFF
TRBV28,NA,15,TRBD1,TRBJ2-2,TGTGCCAGCCGTCACGGGACAGGGGGCTTCGGGGAGCTGTTTTTT,CASRHGTGGFGELFF
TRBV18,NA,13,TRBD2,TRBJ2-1,TGTGCCAGCTCACCCGGGGGGGTCAATGAGCAGTTCTTC,CASSPGGVNEQFF
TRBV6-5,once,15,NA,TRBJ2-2,TGTGCCAGCAGTTACGCGGACAGGAACACCGGGGAGCTGTTTTTT,CASSYADRNTGELFF
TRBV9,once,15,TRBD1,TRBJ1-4,TGTGCCAGCAGCCCCCGACAGGGAATGAGAGAAAAACTGTTTTTT,CASSPRQGMREKLFF
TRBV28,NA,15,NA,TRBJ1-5,TGTGCCAGCAGTTTAAGGGAGTACTCCAATCAGCCCCAGCATTTT,CASSLREYSNQPQHF
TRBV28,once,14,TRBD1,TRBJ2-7,TGTGCCAGCAGTCCCCGGACAGGGGGCCGCGAGCAGTACTTC,CASSPRTGGREQYF
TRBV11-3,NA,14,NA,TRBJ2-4,TGTGCCAGCAGCTTAGTCAGGGACACCAACATTCAGTACTTC,CASSLVRDTNIQYF
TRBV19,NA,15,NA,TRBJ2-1,TGTGCCAGTAGTTGGGACTCCAGCTCCTACAATGAGCAGTTCTTC,CASSWDSSSYNEQFF
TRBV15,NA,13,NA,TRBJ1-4,TGTGCCACCAGCAGAGGAGTTAATGAAAAACTGTTTTTT,CATSRGVNEKLFF
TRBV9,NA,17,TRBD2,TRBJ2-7,TGTGCCAGCAGCGTAGGTCCCCGACTAGCGGGAGCAAACGAGCAGTACTTC,CASSVGPRLAGANEQYF